One and the same sample provided the 10 T cell receptor beta chains below, sequenced in a study of T cell responses to AZD1222 COVID-19 vaccine. Generated by immunoSEQ multiplex PCR, the TCRdb table keeps only in-frame clones and is missing some. The repertoire includes about 270,000 clones, 94% of them detected once, and roughly 0.6% sits in the top ten. The source was peripheral blood, collected 28 days after the second AZD1222 dose. All receptors derive from an adult who received the AZD1222 COVID-19 vaccine.

The chain's CDR3 is CASSQNTGELFF. The CDR3 DNA is TGTGCCAGCAGCCAAAACACCGGGGAGCTGTTTTTT. The rearrangement uses TRBV3-1 (or the pseudogene TRBV3-2) and TRBJ2-2; D gene unclear. Trimming took off 2 bases at V and 2 bases at J, with 0 bases between the two ends. This CDR3 spans 12 amino acids. Germline V lookup: CDR1 LGHDT, CDR2 YNNKEL (reference sequence).

This chain uses TRBV19 with TRBJ1-5; D ambiguous. The CDR3 spans 16 residues. From germline, CDR1 is LNHDA and CDR2 SQIVND (reference sequence). V was shortened by 4 bases and J by 0 bases, with 13 bases between the two germline ends. The CDR3 nucleotides read TGTGCCAGTAGTAGTGTGGCAGTAGCTAGCAATCAGCCCCAGCATTTT. Translating gives CASSSVAVASNQPQHF.

The genes are TRBV6-5 and TRBJ1-2, with D possibly matching TRBD1 (6 bases). V lost 8 bases and J 7 bases, leaving 14 bases between the germline ends. CDR1 is MNHEY, CDR2 SVGAGI, per germline. The CDR3 extends over 12 amino acids. CDR3 in amino acids: CASLRDILGYTF. DNA for the CDR3: TGTGCCAGCCTCCGGGACATCCTTGGCTACACCTTC.

The chain employs TRBV7-6 and TRBJ2-7; D is undetermined. The germline CDR1 and CDR2 sequences are SGHVS and FNYEAQ. The CDR3 loop spans 15 amino acids. V lost 1 base and J lost 0, with 10 bases in between. Here the CDR3 DNA reads TGTGCCAGCAGCTTAGAAGATACGAGCTCCTACGAGCAGTACTTC. This encodes CASSLEDTSSYEQYF. The full variable domain, rest sourced from reference TRBV7-6 and TRBJ2-7, is GAGVSQSPRYKVTKRGQDVALRCDPISGHVSLYWYRQALGQGPEFLTYFNYEAQQDKSGLPNDRFSAERPEGSISTLTIQRTEQRDSAMYRCASSLEDTSSYEQYFGPGTRLTVT.

As DNA, the CDR3 is TGTGCCAGCAGTTTATCGTACCGTAGCAATCAGCCCCAGCATTTT. Encoded protein: CASSLSYRSNQPQHF. The chain links TRBV27 to TRBJ1-5, with D uncertain. The germline V and J ends were trimmed by 0 bases and 0 bases, with 6 bases remaining between them. The CDR3 covers 15 residues. Germline V gives CDR1 MNHEY, CDR2 SMNVEV (reference sequence).

This sequence joins TRBV24-1 and TRBJ1-5; possible D gene TRBD1, 5 bases. V was cut by 3 bases and J by 4 bases, with 15 bases left in between. The CDR3 runs 16 residues. CDR1 and CDR2 from the germline V gene are KGHDR and SFDVKD. CDR3 amino acids: CATSDPTEPPNQPQHF. CDR3 coding DNA: TGTGCCACCAGTGATCCGACAGAGCCTCCAAATCAGCCCCAGCATTTT.

The chain links TRBV7-9 to TRBJ2-7, with 9 bases matching TRBD1. The length of the CDR3 is 15 residues. From germline, CDR1 is SEHNR and CDR2 FQNEAQ (reference sequence). Trimming cost V 1 base and J 5 bases; bases outside gene matches: 6. For the CDR3, the DNA is TGTGCCAGCAGCTTAGGGGGGACAGGGTCCCACGAGCAGTACTTC. The encoded protein is CASSLGGTGSHEQYF.

Remarks on this clone: Other DNA sequences of this sample code for an identical CDR3. The V gene is TRBV3-1 (or the pseudogene TRBV3-2), the J gene TRBJ2-7; no clear D. Germline CDR1 is LGHDT and CDR2 is YNNKEL (reference sequence). CDR3 size: 12 residues. V lost 4 bases, J lost 0 bases, and 4 bases lay in between. CDR3 nucleotides: TGTGCCAGCAGCCGGGCCTCCTACGAGCAGTACTTC. Protein: CASSRASYEQYF.

V gene TRBV7-2 combines with J gene TRBJ1-2, with TRBD1 matching 11 bases. This CDR3 spans 17 amino acids. The V segment lost 1 base and the J segment 6 bases; nucleotides outside the gene matches: 10. From germline, CDR1 is SGHTA and CDR2 FQGNSA. CDR3 in DNA: TGTGCCAGCAGCTTAGAAAGCGGGACAGGGGGAGATGATGGCTACACCTTC. Its translation is CASSLESGTGGDDGYTF.

The DNA of the CDR3 is TGCGCCAGCAGCTTAGAAGGGAAGGCCTACGAGCAGTACTTC. Translating gives CASSLEGKAYEQYF. The V and J genes are TRBV5-1 and TRBJ2-7; D uncertain. The germline V and J ends were trimmed by 2 bases and 2 bases, with 11 bases remaining between them. The CDR3 extends over 14 amino acids. CDR1 is SGHRS, CDR2 YFSETQ, per germline.